This T cell receptor (beta chain) was observed in a study of brain T cells in children with intractable seizures. Notes on the study in general: Pre-surgery blood may have been undersampled, hiding some clones.

This table comes from immunoSEQ multiplex PCR, and its TCRdb copy is limited to in-frame clones, with some not included. The repertoire holds hundreds of thousands of clones, with 93% as singletons. The CDR3 extends over 11 amino acids. With 3 bases removed from V and 2 bases from J, the gap between germline ends came to 2 bases. CDR1 MDHEN and CDR2 SYDVKM come from the germline V gene. The sample's time point: blood from clinic visit 5 months post-surgery; TSC patient then seizure free. Surgery cases with the highest brain T cell transcript signatures were chosen for sequencing. Before surgery, patients took at least one anti-epileptic drug. Comment on this clone: The target antigen is unknown. This sample includes further DNA sequences coding for the same CDR3.

The chain employs TRBV28 and TRBJ2-7; the D is unclear. The sequence was collected from a boy younger than two with tuberous sclerosis and intractable seizures. The material sequenced was peripheral blood, taken 4 to 5 months after surgery. The CDR3 sequence is CASSFTYEQYF. The DNA for the CDR3 is TGTGCCAGCAGTTTTACCTACGAGCAGTACTTC.